The 10 T cell receptor beta chains presented below share a single source sample, sequenced in a study of shared T cell receptors in the human thymus. Generated by immunoSEQ multiplex PCR, the TCRdb table keeps only in-frame clones and is missing some. The sample has about 660,000 clones; roughly 86% are singletons. These data are also associated with another study on human thymus T cells.

The specimen sequenced was thymocytes. The source is a boy in the first two years of life with a congenital heart defect.

The chain couples TRBV28 to TRBJ2-2; perhaps TRBD1 as D (6 bases). Trimming shortened V by 5 bases and J by 0 bases, and 13 bases separated the two germline ends. This CDR3 has 16 residues. Germline lookup yields CDR1 MDHEN and CDR2 SYDVKM. CDR3: CASSPSDSANTGELFF. The CDR3 DNA is TGTGCCAGCAGTCCATCGGACAGCGCGAACACCGGGGAGCTGTTTTTT.

The chain combines TRBV6-1 with TRBJ1-1; D call uncertain. The CDR3 covers 9 residues. V shed 6 bases and J shed 10 bases, with 6 bases lying between them. CDR1 is MNHNS, CDR2 SASEGT, per germline. CDR3 residues: CASSAGAFF. CDR3 coding DNA: TGTGCCAGCAGCGCCGGAGCTTTCTTT.

V and J are TRBV30 and TRBJ1-1, with D hard to call. Trimming took 0 bases from V and 8 from J, leaving 13 bases between them. CDR1 GTSNPN and CDR2 SVGIG come from the germline V gene (reference sequence). This CDR3 comprises 13 residues. The CDR3 region has the DNA TGTGCCTGGAGTGTAAGTAGTACGCCGGAAGCTTTCTTT. Residues: CAWSVSSTPEAFF.

This chain uses TRBV20-1 with TRBJ2-3, with TRBD2 matching over 7 bases. Trimming cost V 6 bases and J 7 bases; bases outside gene matches: 4. CDR3 length: 11 amino acids. In germline, CDR1 is DFQATT, CDR2 SNEGSKA (reference sequence). CDR3 protein: CSAGRYNTQYF. CDR3 DNA sequence: TGCAGTGCCGGGAGGTACAATACGCAGTATTTT.

The rearrangement links TRBV10-3 to TRBJ2-1; 9 nucleotides line up with TRBD2. Looked up from germline, CDR1 is ENHRY and CDR2 is SYGVKD. The trim removed 0 bases at V and 7 bases at J, leaving 4 bases unmatched. The CDR3 has 15 residues. Written as DNA, the CDR3 is TGTGCCATCAGTGAGTCGTTAAGCGGGAGGAATGAGCAGTTCTTC. As protein: CAISESLSGRNEQFF.

This clone was recorded a few times. This chain uses TRBV19 with TRBJ1-2; TRBD1 matches at 8 bases. Germline CDR1 reads LNHDA; CDR2 reads SQIVND (reference sequence). The CDR3 loop spans 14 amino acids. Trimming took 4 bases from V and 6 from J; bases not matched to a gene: 7. The CDR3: CASSTAGQGDGYTF. The CDR3 nucleotides are TGTGCCAGTAGTACCGCCGGACAGGGAGATGGCTACACCTTC.

The chain carries TRBV6-5 and TRBJ2-5, with 8 positions matching TRBD1. Germline V gives CDR1 MNHEY, CDR2 SVGAGI. V was pared by 4 bases and J by 1 base, with 5 bases of the junction left unmatched. The CDR3 totals 15 residues. The CDR3: CASSSGQGAQETQYF. The CDR3 DNA reads TGTGCCAGCAGTTCAGGACAGGGCGCCCAAGAGACCCAGTACTTC.

V is TRBV5-5 and J is TRBJ1-6; possibly TRBD1 for D (6 bases). CDR1 and CDR2 from the germline V gene are SGHKS and YYEKEE (reference sequence). Between the trimmed V and J ends, which lost 1 base and 8 bases, there was a span of 10 bases. The length of the CDR3 is 14 residues. CDR3 sequence reads: CASSLYSGDSPLHF. The CDR3 DNA is TGTGCCAGCAGCTTGTATTCAGGGGATTCACCCCTCCACTTT.

The chain employs TRBV27 and TRBJ1-1; unclear D gene. The V gene lost 4 bases and the J gene lost 0 bases, with 9 bases spanning the gap. The CDR3 contains 14 residues. Germline CDR1 reads MNHEY; CDR2 reads SMNVEV (reference sequence). In DNA form, the CDR3 reads TGTGCCAGCAGTTCCCGGTCCATGAACACTGAAGCTTTCTTT. Amino acids: CASSSRSMNTEAFF.

The chain has TRBV5-4 and TRBJ2-1, with a weak D call TRBD2 (5 bases). Germline values: CDR1 SGHNT, CDR2 YYREEE (reference sequence). The CDR3 spans 16 residues. V was clipped by 1 base and J by 3 bases, with 14 bases between them. The CDR3 DNA reads TGTGCCAGCAGCTTGCAGGCCCCACGGGGCTACAATGAGCAGTTCTTC. It encodes CASSLQAPRGYNEQFF.